Listed below are T cell receptor beta chains from one sample, sequenced in a study of blood T cell repertoires in COVID-19. The data were produced by immunoSEQ multiplex PCR, yet TCRdb's version contains in-frame clones alone and is incomplete. The table includes about 430,000 clones, over 75% detected once. The sequencing sample was made of PBMCs or T cells enriched from blood (not recorded which). Source of these receptors: a woman aged 18-29 years who had been exposed to COVID-19. The CDR3 runs from the conserved cysteine through the conserved F or W. A D gene is named only where the DNA matches it firmly. Clone size is given for some rows only: seen once, a few or many times, or a class if the clone is expanded.

clone size,D gene,J gene,V gene,CDR3 protein,CDR3 DNA
NA,NA,TRBJ1-1,TRBV19,CASSIGVGTEAFF,TGTGCCAGTAGTATCGGGGTCGGAACTGAAGCTTTCTTT
NA,TRBD1,TRBJ1-5,TRBV30,CAWSVGTVSNQPQHF,TGTGCCTGGAGTGTCGGGACAGTTAGCAATCAGCCCCAGCATTTT
NA,TRBD1,TRBJ1-6,TRBV3-1/TRBV3-2,CASSPWDSRDSPLHF,TGTGCCAGCAGCCCCTGGGACAGTCGTGATTCACCCCTCCACTTT
once,TRBD2,TRBJ2-3,TRBV7-2,CASRSTSGVTDTQYF,TGTGCCAGCAGGTCGACTAGCGGGGTCACAGATACGCAGTATTTT
few,TRBD1,TRBJ1-2,TRBV7-3,CASSLQPGTAYGYTF,TGTGCCAGCAGCTTACAGCCCGGGACAGCGTATGGCTACACCTTC
NA,NA,TRBJ2-3,TRBV5-1,CASSPDYPTDTQYF,TGCGCCAGCAGCCCCGACTACCCCACAGATACGCAGTATTTT
NA,NA,TRBJ2-6,TRBV28,CASRPHSGANVLTF,TGTGCCAGCAGACCACACTCTGGGGCCAACGTCCTGACTTTC
NA,NA,TRBJ1-1,TRBV4-2,CASSQGPLNAFF,TGTGCCAGCAGCCAAGGGCCGTTGAATGCTTTCTTT
NA,TRBD1,TRBJ1-4,TRBV28,CASSPTGGEGEKLFF,TGTGCCAGCAGTCCGACAGGGGGCGAAGGGGAAAAACTGTTTTTT
once,TRBD1,TRBJ1-4,TRBV28,CASSRQGREKLFF,TGTGCCAGCAGCAGACAGGGGAGAGAAAAACTGTTTTTT
NA,TRBD2,TRBJ2-7,TRBV11-2,CASSLGSVTSGIYEQYF,TGTGCCAGCAGCTTAGGGTCGGTGACTAGCGGTATTTACGAGCAGTACTTC
NA,TRBD1,TRBJ2-6,TRBV28,CASSQPDRGGTGANVLTF,TGTGCCAGCAGTCAACCCGACAGGGGGGGAACTGGGGCCAACGTCCTGACTTTC
NA,TRBD1,TRBJ1-4,TRBV10-1,CASSESAGQPFF,TGCGCCAGCAGTGAGAGTGCGGGACAGCCGTTTTTT
NA,TRBD2,TRBJ2-1,TRBV27,CASSLGLAGDQNEQFF,TGTGCCAGCAGTTTGGGACTAGCGGGGGACCAAAATGAGCAGTTCTTC
NA,TRBD1,TRBJ1-1,TRBV7-2,CASSPRDRMNTEAFF,TGTGCCAGCAGCCCACGGGACAGAATGAACACTGAAGCTTTCTTT
NA,NA,TRBJ2-2,TRBV29-1,CSVGQNPVTGELFF,TGCAGCGTTGGCCAAAACCCGGTCACCGGGGAGCTGTTTTTT
NA,TRBD1,TRBJ1-5,TRBV28,CASSTGGQPQHF,TGTGCCAGCAGTACAGGGGGTCAGCCCCAGCATTTT
NA,NA,TRBJ2-1,TRBV3-1/TRBV3-2,CASSAPGSYNEQFF,TGTGCCAGCAGCGCGCCGGGCTCCTACAATGAGCAGTTCTTC
NA,NA,TRBJ1-1,TRBV28,CASSLIVNTEAFF,TGTGCCAGCTCCCTGATAGTGAACACTGAAGCTTTCTTT
NA,NA,TRBJ2-3,TRBV7-2,CASSPSSAGSMDTQYF,TGTGCCAGCAGCCCTTCGTCGGCGGGAAGCATGGATACGCAGTATTTT
NA,TRBD1,TRBJ2-3,TRBV2,CASRGTGGDTQYF,TGTGCCAGCAGGGGGACAGGGGGAGATACGCAGTATTTT
NA,TRBD2,TRBJ2-1,TRBV13,CASSLEGSGLHNEQFF,TGTGCCAGCAGCTTAGAAGGTAGCGGGCTTCACAATGAGCAGTTCTTC
once,NA,TRBJ2-2,TRBV9,CASSPRQANTGELFF,TGTGCCAGCAGCCCAAGACAGGCGAACACCGGGGAGCTGTTTTTT
NA,NA,TRBJ2-7,TRBV28,CASIPRDTTYEQYF,TGTGCCAGCATCCCCCGGGACACTACCTACGAGCAGTACTTC
NA,NA,TRBJ2-1,TRBV3-1/TRBV3-2,CASSPRQGEQFF,TGTGCCAGCAGCCCTCGGCAGGGTGAGCAGTTCTTC
NA,NA,TRBJ2-1,TRBV28,CASSTTSLRNEQFF,TGTGCCAGCAGTACTACTTCACTACGCAATGAGCAGTTCTTC
NA,TRBD1,TRBJ1-2,TRBV7-9,CASSGGQGIAYGYTF,TGTGCCAGCAGCGGGGGACAGGGTATTGCCTATGGCTACACCTTC
NA,NA,TRBJ1-1,TRBV6-2/TRBV6-3,CASSYEAGTEAFF,TGTGCCAGCAGTTACGAGGCGGGAACTGAAGCTTTCTTT
NA,TRBD2,TRBJ2-3,TRBV5-1,CASSALAGAFTDTQYF,TGCGCCAGCAGCGCACTAGCGGGGGCCTTCACAGATACGCAGTATTTT
NA,NA,TRBJ2-3,TRBV9,CASSVGGNPSTDTQYF,TGTGCCAGCAGCGTAGGAGGGAACCCTAGCACAGATACGCAGTATTTT
NA,TRBD1,TRBJ1-1,TRBV4-2,CASSQNTGVNTEAFF,TGTGCCAGCAGCCAGAATACAGGGGTAAACACTGAAGCTTTCTTT
NA,TRBD2,TRBJ2-1,TRBV19,CASSDTGLAGDEQFF,TGTGCCAGTAGTGACACTGGACTAGCGGGAGATGAGCAGTTCTTC
NA,NA,TRBJ2-2,TRBV28,CASSFWAGGSTGELFF,TGTGCCAGCAGTTTTTGGGCAGGGGGGAGCACCGGGGAGCTGTTTTTT
NA,NA,TRBJ2-7,TRBV5-4,CASSLSLSSEQYF,TGTGCCAGCAGCTTGTCTCTTTCCTCCGAGCAGTACTTC
NA,NA,TRBJ1-1,TRBV5-4,CASSLVGSMNTEAFF,TGTGCCAGCAGCTTGGTCGGGAGCATGAACACTGAAGCTTTCTTT
NA,NA,TRBJ1-1,TRBV21-1,CASSNGSEAFF,TGTGCCAGCAGCAATGGCAGTGAAGCTTTCTTT
NA,NA,TRBJ1-1,TRBV18,CASSPRGDDTEAFF,TGTGCCAGCTCACCCCGGGGGGACGACACTGAAGCTTTCTTT
NA,TRBD2,TRBJ2-5,TRBV5-1,CASSPGGLQETQYF,TGCGCCAGCAGCCCGGGGGGTCTCCAAGAGACCCAGTACTTC
NA,TRBD1,TRBJ2-7,TRBV6-1,CASSDTGTGWYEQYF,TGTGCCAGCAGTGATACCGGGACAGGGTGGTACGAGCAGTACTTC
NA,TRBD1,TRBJ1-6,TRBV5-1,CASSSWGLTGRRSPLHF,TGCGCCAGCAGCTCGTGGGGATTGACAGGGAGACGTTCACCCCTCCACTTT
NA,TRBD1,TRBJ2-5,TRBV28,CASSSPRQGAGETQYF,TGTGCCAGCAGTTCACCGAGACAGGGGGCAGGAGAGACCCAGTACTTC
NA,TRBD2,TRBJ2-3,TRBV6-5,CAGHSGGALDTQYF,TGTGCCGGGCATAGCGGGGGGGCTTTAGATACGCAGTATTTT
NA,TRBD1,TRBJ2-5,TRBV6-5,CASRPGTGGKETQYF,TGTGCCAGCAGACCCGGGACAGGGGGCAAAGAGACCCAGTACTTC
NA,NA,TRBJ2-2,TRBV5-4,CASSSTTGTLNTGELFF,TGTGCCAGCAGCTCGACAACAGGGACCCTGAACACCGGGGAGCTGTTTTTT
NA,NA,TRBJ2-7,TRBV18,CASSPDSYEQYF,TGTGCCAGCTCACCGGACAGCTACGAGCAGTACTTC
NA,NA,TRBJ2-7,TRBV21-1,CASSKLRTVGDKGEQTYEQYF,TGTGCCAGCAGCAAATTGAGAACTGTAGGGGACAAAGGCGAGCAAACCTACGAGCAGTACTTC
NA,NA,TRBJ1-3,TRBV2,CASSDGAGNTIYF,TGTGCCAGCAGTGACGGGGCTGGAAACACCATATATTTT
few,TRBD1,TRBJ1-2,TRBV12-3/TRBV12-4,CASSGTGEGYTF,TGTGCCAGCAGTGGGACAGGGGAGGGCTACACCTTC
NA,NA,TRBJ2-7,TRBV5-1,CASSLADSYSYEQYF,TGCGCCAGCAGCTTGGCCGATAGCTATTCCTACGAGCAGTACTTC
NA,NA,TRBJ1-2,TRBV2,CASSAGVGENGYTF,TGTGCCAGCAGTGCCGGGGTGGGAGAGAATGGCTACACCTTC